Below are 22 T cell receptor beta chains sequenced from a single sample in a study of cytomegalovirus exposure and HLA in healthy donors. Primers: 60 Vbeta forward and 13 Jbeta reverse. The table came from immunoSEQ multiplex PCR; TCRdb's copy has only in-frame clones and leaves some out. Of roughly 130,000 clones in the sample, 75% to 85% were seen once. Sequenced: PBMCs. The receptors originated from a man aged 35 to 55 in good health and CMV-seronegative.

This clone was seen a handful of times. V and J are TRBV29-1 and TRBJ2-5; D is unresolved. This CDR3 spans 11 amino acids. Germline V CDR1 and CDR2: SQVTM, ANQGSEA. Trimming cost V 4 bases and J 4 bases, with 7 bases left between them. This CDR3 is CSVASTETQYF. DNA for the CDR3: TGCAGCGTTGCATCTACAGAGACCCAGTACTTC.

The chain couples TRBV28 to TRBJ2-1; D is unresolved. V shed 2 bases and J shed 8 bases, with 13 bases lying between them. The CDR3 loop spans 14 amino acids. Germline V gene lookup returns CDR1 MDHEN and CDR2 SYDVKM. CDR3 DNA sequence: TGTGCCAGCAGTTTACAGGCCTTTAACGATGAGCAGTTCTTC. Translation gives CASSLQAFNDEQFF.

V usage is TRBV10-1 and J usage is TRBJ2-2, with D possibly being TRBD2 (6 bases). The CDR3 runs 14 residues. With 6 bases removed from V and 5 bases from J, the gap between germline ends came to 13 bases. Germline loops: CDR1 WNHNN, CDR2 SYGVQD (reference sequence). The CDR3 region is CASSAGSGTGELFF. The CDR3 coding sequence is TGCGCCAGCAGCGCCGGGAGTGGGACCGGGGAGCTGTTTTTT.

This chain links TRBV5-1 with TRBJ2-7; 8 bases are a match to TRBD2. Germline CDR1 reads SGHRS; CDR2 reads YFSETQ. The length of the CDR3 is 14 residues. The J segment lost 2 bases and the V segment lost 6 bases, leaving 7 bases of the junction unmatched. The CDR3 reads CASMPGLVPYEQYF. The CDR3 coding sequence is TGCGCCAGCATGCCGGGACTAGTTCCCTACGAGCAGTACTTC.

The chain carries TRBV9 and TRBJ2-2; D is perhaps TRBD1 (5 bases). This CDR3 is built from 17 residues. Per germline, CDR1 SGDLS and CDR2 YYNGEE. The germline V and J ends were trimmed by 0 bases and 3 bases, with 15 bases remaining between them. The DNA of the CDR3 is TGTGCCAGCAGCGTAGAGCCTGCGGACACCTACACCGGGGAGCTGTTTTTT. Its protein product is CASSVEPADTYTGELFF.

This sequence joins TRBV28 and TRBJ2-5; 11 bases fit TRBD2. The CDR3 covers 15 residues. Per the germline V gene, CDR1 is MDHEN and CDR2 is SYDVKM. J gave up 4 bases and V 1 base, and 2 bases lay outside the gene matches. CDR3: CASSLSLAGGETQYF. DNA for the CDR3: TGTGCCAGCAGTTTATCCCTAGCGGGAGGAGAGACCCAGTACTTC.

This chain uses TRBV28 with TRBJ2-5, with TRBD2 as a possible D gene (6 bases). The CDR3 length is 14 residues. V was cut by 6 bases and J by 8 bases, with 19 bases left in between. The germline CDR1 and CDR2 sequences are MDHEN and SYDVKM. The CDR3 is CASSPNRDWGTQYF. DNA of the CDR3: TGTGCCAGCAGCCCGAACCGGGACTGGGGTACCCAGTACTTC.

The rearrangement uses TRBV7-8 and TRBJ2-7; tentative D call: TRBD1 (6 bases). Trimming took 4 bases from V and 4 from J, leaving 8 bases between them. CDR1 is SGHVS, CDR2 FQNEAQ, per germline. The CDR3 extends over 12 amino acids. CDR3 sequence (DNA): TGTGCCAGCAGCTCCACAGGGTACGAGCAGTACTTC. Protein: CASSSTGYEQYF.

V usage is TRBV27 and J usage is TRBJ2-7, with 12 bases lining up with TRBD2. The CDR3 consists of 16 residues. Trimming at V came to 5 bases and at J to 3 bases, leaving 8 bases not matched to a gene. CDR1 is MNHEY, CDR2 SMNVEV, per germline (reference sequence). The CDR3 loop reads CASSPNLAGGHYEQYF. The CDR3 DNA reads TGTGCCAGCAGTCCCAACCTAGCGGGGGGGCACTACGAGCAGTACTTC.

The chain has TRBV6-6 and TRBJ1-2; D not certain. V was pared by 0 bases and J by 4 bases, with 12 bases between. In germline, CDR1 is MNHNY, CDR2 SVGAGI (reference sequence). This CDR3 is built from 15 residues. CDR3 region: CASSYSLAGFYGYTF. The CDR3 DNA reads as TGTGCCAGCAGTTACTCTCTGGCAGGATTCTATGGCTACACCTTC.

The chain combines TRBV28 with TRBJ2-7; 14 bases align to TRBD2. The junction had 5 bases not matched to a gene; V was cut back by 4 bases and J by 6 bases. The CDR3 loop spans 15 amino acids. The germline V gene has CDR1 MDHEN and CDR2 SYDVKM. The CDR3 here is CASSWIGLAGGEQYF. Here the CDR3 DNA reads TGTGCCAGCAGTTGGATAGGACTAGCGGGAGGCGAGCAGTACTTC.

V is TRBV5-1 and J is TRBJ2-1; 13 bases fit TRBD2. The V segment lost 4 bases and the J segment 3 bases; nucleotides outside the gene matches: 7. CDR1 is SGHRS, CDR2 YFSETQ, per germline. The CDR3 is 17 residues long. The chain's CDR3 is CASSAGTSGMLYNEQFF. CDR3 sequence (DNA): TGCGCCAGCAGCGCGGGGACTAGCGGGATGCTCTACAATGAGCAGTTCTTC. The full variable domain, completed using reference TRBV5-1 and TRBJ2-1, is KAGVTQTPRYLIKTRGQQVTLSCSPISGHRSVSWYQQTPGQGLQFLFEYFSETQRNKGNFPGRFSGRQFSNSRSEMNVSTLELGDSALYLCASSAGTSGMLYNEQFFGPGTRLTVL.

The J gene is TRBJ2-1, the V gene TRBV29-1, with D possibly TRBD2 on 6 matching bases. The V end lost 4 bases, the J end lost 6 bases, and 16 bases lay between the germline ends. The CDR3 runs 14 residues. The germline V gene has CDR1 SQVTM and CDR2 ANQGSEA. The CDR3 DNA is TGCAGCGTTGGGTTCGGATGGAGGGCCAATGAGCAGTTCTTC. Its protein is CSVGFGWRANEQFF.

The rearrangement links TRBV28 to TRBJ2-1, with D perhaps matching TRBD2 (6 bases). The CDR3 runs to 18 residues. Germline V CDR1 and CDR2: MDHEN, SYDVKM. The V end lost 3 bases, the J end lost 0 bases, and 18 bases lay between the germline ends. The CDR3 here is CASSFFGAGTSSYNEQFF. DNA of the CDR3: TGTGCCAGCAGTTTTTTCGGAGCGGGTACGAGCTCCTACAATGAGCAGTTCTTC.

The V call is TRBV4-1, the J call TRBJ2-3, with 7 nucleotides matching TRBD2. The germline V gene has CDR1 MGHRA and CDR2 YSYEKL. V lost 3 bases to trimming and J lost 0 bases; unmatched junction nucleotides: 9. This CDR3 has 17 residues. Here the CDR3 reads CASSQRGGAGSTDTQYF. In nucleotides, the CDR3 is TGCGCCAGCAGCCAGAGGGGAGGGGCGGGAAGCACAGATACGCAGTATTTT.

The count of this clone is one. CDR3 in DNA: TGTGCCAGCAGCTTAGCCGGGACAGGGGGCTACGAGCAGTACTTC. Encoded protein: CASSLAGTGGYEQYF. The chain employs TRBV7-3 and TRBJ2-7, with 11 nucleotides matching TRBD1. V lost 2 bases and J lost 3; bases outside the gene matches: 3. The germline V gene encodes CDR1 SGHTA and CDR2 FQGTGA. This CDR3 is 15 amino acids long.

CDR3 in DNA: TGTGCCAGCTCACTCACGGACAGGGGGCGTCCTACTTACAATGAGCAGTTCTTC. It encodes CASSLTDRGRPTYNEQFF. The J gene is TRBJ2-1, the V gene TRBV18; 11 bases are shared with TRBD1. The CDR3 covers 18 residues. CDR1 and CDR2 (germline): KGHSH, LQKENI. V shed 4 bases, J shed 4 bases, and the junction held 12 bases outside the gene matches.

V and J are TRBV10-3 and TRBJ1-3, with D unresolved. V lost 2 bases and J 2 bases, leaving 4 bases between the germline ends. The germline V gene encodes CDR1 ENHRY and CDR2 SYGVKD. CDR3 length: 13 residues. CDR3 protein: CAISEAAGNTIYF. The DNA of the CDR3 is TGTGCCATCAGTGAGGCAGCTGGAAACACCATATATTTT.

The gene calls are TRBV6-5 and TRBJ2-7; 7 nucleotides agree with TRBD2. The length of the CDR3 is 15 residues. The V gene's germline CDR1 is MNHEY and CDR2 SVGAGI. Germline trimming cut 0 bases from V and 3 bases from J; bases unmatched to any gene: 5. CDR3 protein: CASSYSTAGVYEQYF. Written as DNA, the CDR3 is TGTGCCAGCAGTTACTCGACGGCGGGAGTCTACGAGCAGTACTTC.

The rearrangement links TRBV11-2 to TRBJ2-7; TRBD1 agrees at 7 bases. The CDR3 consists of 14 residues. The V and J ends lost 4 bases and 2 bases, in that order; junction bases with no gene match: 5. Germline V lookup: CDR1 SGHAT, CDR2 FQNNGV. This CDR3 is CASSWDSTAYEQYF. The CDR3 nucleotides read TGTGCCAGCAGCTGGGACAGTACCGCCTACGAGCAGTACTTC.

This chain joins TRBV9 and TRBJ1-3, with D perhaps TRBD1 (6 bases). Germline CDR1 is SGDLS and CDR2 is YYNGEE. The CDR3 totals 19 residues. Between the trimmed V and J ends, which lost 0 bases and 0 bases, there was a span of 19 bases. The CDR3 DNA reads as TGTGCCAGCAGCGTAGGGGCAGGGGCAGGGCTTTTCTCTGGAAACACCATATATTTT. Residues: CASSVGAGAGLFSGNTIYF.

This rearrangement joins TRBV7-9 to TRBJ2-5, with 9 bases aligning to TRBD1. CDR1 SEHNR and CDR2 FQNEAQ come from the germline V gene (reference sequence). V shed 1 base, J shed 5 bases, and the junction held 11 bases outside the gene matches. This CDR3 region has 17 residues. The CDR3, as DNA: TGTGCCAGCAGCTTAGGTTCCGGACAGGGGATGGGGGAGACCCAGTACTTC. This translates into CASSLGSGQGMGETQYF. The variable domain in full, completed from reference TRBV7-9 and TRBJ2-5, reads DTGVSQNPRHKITKRGQNVTFRCDPISEHNRLYWYRQTLGQGPEFLTYFQNEAQLEKSRLLSDRFSAERPKGSFSTLEIQRTEQGDSAMYLCASSLGSGQGMGETQYFGPGTRLLVL.